This passage covers 17 T cell receptor beta chains from one sample sequenced in a study of T cell clonality in common variable immunodeficiency. Data came from immunoSEQ multiplex PCR; TCRdb stores just in-frame clones and leaves some out. The profile covers around 47,000 clones, none occurring a single time. Sequenced: peripheral blood mononuclear cells. All receptors derive from a person aged 18 to 75 in good health.

Remarks on this clone: The CDR3 is cut off 3 residues early in the read; its end comes from the germline J gene. This rearrangement joins TRBV18 to TRBJ1-1; D ambiguous. This CDR3 is built from 14 residues. The V gene's germline CDR1 is KGHSH and CDR2 LQKENI. V lost 5 bases, J lost 2 bases, and 12 bases lay in between. The CDR3 protein is CASSTNRGNTEAFF. Partial CDR3 DNA: TGTGCCAGCTCAACAAATCGGGGAAACACTGAA.

In this sample, this clone turned up many times. The read is 3 residues too short to cover the CDR3 end, so that end is filled in from the germline J gene. The rearrangement links TRBV2 to TRBJ1-1, with D tentatively TRBD1 (6 bases). V gave up 10 bases and J gave up 3 bases, with 24 bases separating them. The CDR3 runs to 16 residues. Germline V gene lookup returns CDR1 SNHLY and CDR2 FYNNEI. Partial CDR3 DNA: TGTGCCAACTCGAAAGGGGGAAACATCCGGTACACTGAA. Translated, it gives CANSKGGNIRYTE. The CDR3 reads in full as CANSKGGNIRYTEAFF.

This clone has ten or more counts. The read finishes 3 residues shy of the CDR3 end, and the germline J gene is used to complete it. The rearrangement joins TRBV7-2 to TRBJ1-2; 10 nucleotides agree with TRBD1. The germline CDR1 and CDR2 sequences are SGHTA and FQGNSA. This CDR3 region has 14 residues. The chain's CDR3 is CASSLLGTGAGYTF. The sequenced CDR3 bases are TGTGCCAGCAGCTTACTGGGGACAGGGGCCGGC.

For this clone: Sequencing ends 3 residues short of the CDR3 end; the germline J gene provides the rest. The rearrangement uses TRBV7-6 and TRBJ1-2, with D possibly TRBD1 on 6 matching bases. Germline CDR1 SGHVS, CDR2 FNYEAQ. The CDR3 has 16 amino acids. The CDR3 is CASSLGTSGGTDTYTF. The sequenced part of the CDR3 DNA is TGTGCCAGCAGCTTAGGTACTAGCGGGGGCACAGATACC.

This clone appeared many times. Read sequence stops 3 residues before the CDR3 end, and the germline J gene provides the missing end. The V and J genes are TRBV7-9 and TRBJ2-1; a possible D gene is TRBD2 (6 bases). With 4 bases removed from V and 6 bases from J, the gap between germline ends came to 13 bases. This CDR3 comprises 14 residues. Germline lookup yields CDR1 SEHNR and CDR2 FQNEAQ (reference sequence). The CDR3 spells CASSSSAEVNEQFF. The sequenced CDR3 bases are TGTGCCAGCAGCTCTAGCGCCGAGGTCAATGAG.

The sample holds many counts of this clone. Read data end 3 residues before the CDR3 end; the end is taken from the germline J gene. The V and J genes are TRBV2 and TRBJ2-2; 7 bases line up with TRBD1. The V gene's germline CDR1 is SNHLY and CDR2 FYNNEI. This CDR3 comprises 15 residues. J lost 2 bases, V lost 7 bases, and 7 bases had no gene match. CDR3 in amino acids: CASNTGTANTGELFF. CDR3 DNA (partial): TGTGCCAGCAACACCGGGACAGCCAACACCGGGGAG. The whole variable domain, filled in from reference TRBV2 and TRBJ2-2, reads EPEVTQTPSHQVTQMGQEVILRCVPISNHLYFYWYRQILGQKVEFLVSFYNNEISEKSEIFDDQFSVERPDGSNFTLKIRSTKLEDSAMYFCASNTGTANTGELFFGEGSRLTVL.

This clone was detected ten times or more. The read terminates 3 residues ahead of where the CDR3 ends, so the germline J gene completes it. The rearrangement links TRBV30 to TRBJ1-3; the D gene is possibly TRBD1 (6 bases). The CDR3 totals 17 residues. V lost 2 bases and J 0 bases, leaving 17 bases between the germline ends. CDR1 is GTSNPN and CDR2 is SVGIG in the germline V gene (reference sequence). The CDR3 here is CAWSLQTGPFSGNTIYF. Partial CDR3 DNA: TGTGCCTGGAGTCTCCAGACAGGCCCCTTCTCTGGAAACACC.

As concerns this clone: The read gets to within 3 residues of the CDR3 end, and the germline J gene fills in the rest. This chain links TRBV25-1 with TRBJ2-7; maybe TRBD2 (7 bases). V gave up 3 bases and J gave up 6 bases, with 12 bases separating them. This CDR3 has 13 amino acids. Germline CDR1 reads MGHDK; CDR2 reads SYGVNS. The covered CDR3 bases are TGTGCCAGCAGTGAGGGGGGGCAGGGCGAG. Translated: CASSEGGQGE. The entire CDR3 reads CASSEGGQGEQYF.

At least ten counts were recorded for this clone. With the read ending 3 residues before the CDR3 end, the germline J gene is used to fill in that end. This chain uses TRBV2 with TRBJ2-1; 15 nucleotides agree with TRBD2. The junction had 3 bases not matched to a gene; V was cut back by 6 bases and J by 9 bases. Germline values: CDR1 SNHLY, CDR2 FYNNEI. The CDR3 has 14 residues. The CDR3 bases that were read are TGTGCCAGCAGGGGGACTAGCGGGAGGAGTGAG. It codes for CASRGTSGRSE. Given in full, the CDR3 is CASRGTSGRSEQFF. Complete variable domain (other parts from reference TRBV2 and TRBJ2-1): EPEVTQTPSHQVTQMGQEVILRCVPISNHLYFYWYRQILGQKVEFLVSFYNNEISEKSEIFDDQFSVERPDGSNFTLKIRSTKLEDSAMYFCASRGTSGRSEQFFGPGTRLTVL.

This clone was recorded at least ten times. The read ends 3 residues shy of where the CDR3 ends; the end is completed using the germline J gene. The chain links TRBV19 to TRBJ2-1; D possibly corresponds to TRBD2 (5 bases). The CDR3 covers 14 residues. CDR1 and CDR2 from the germline V gene are LNHDA and SQIVND (reference sequence). Trimming stripped 2 bases from V and 7 bases from J, with 12 bases between. The part of the CDR3 DNA that was read is TGTGCCAGTAGTATAACTGGACTCGAAAATGAG. Amino acids: CASSITGLENE. The entire CDR3 reads CASSITGLENEQFF.

This clone was observed many times. The read is 3 residues too short to cover the CDR3 end, so that end is filled in from the germline J gene. The V and J genes are TRBV10-3 and TRBJ2-5, with 10 positions matching TRBD2. The CDR3 loop spans 14 amino acids. Per germline, CDR1 ENHRY and CDR2 SYGVKD. V lost 5 bases and J lost 5; bases outside the gene matches: 5. The CDR3 sequence is CAISSGGAVETQYF. CDR3 DNA (partial): TGTGCCATCAGTAGCGGGGGGGCCGTGGAGACC.

Remarks on this clone: The missing CDR3 end, 3 residues past where the read stops, is filled in from the germline J gene. The chain carries TRBV11-3 and TRBJ2-7, with a tentative D call TRBD2 (6 bases). CDR3 length equals 14 residues. Trimming stripped 4 bases from V and 3 bases from J, with 13 bases between. CDR1 is SGHNT and CDR2 is YENEEA in the germline V gene. The CDR3 bases that were read are TGTGCCAGCAGCTCCACGGGGGTCGACTACGAG. Translated, it gives CASSSTGVDYE. The entire CDR3 reads CASSSTGVDYEQYF.

The sample holds many counts of this clone. The read is 3 residues too short to cover the CDR3 end, so that end is filled in from the germline J gene. This chain connects TRBV2 to TRBJ1-6, with TRBD1 as a possible D gene (5 bases). Trimming removed 7 bases at V and 10 bases at J, with 17 bases between. CDR1 is SNHLY and CDR2 is FYNNEI in the germline V gene. The length of the CDR3 is 14 residues. The chain's CDR3 is CASTGGREISPLHF. The CDR3 bases that were read are TGTGCCAGCACCGGGGGAAGGGAAATATCACCC.

This clone was picked up many times. The chain's CDR3 is CASRPQGRNTGELFF. The covered CDR3 bases are TGTGCCAGTAGGCCTCAGGGGAGGAACACCGGGGAG. The V gene is TRBV19, the J gene TRBJ2-2, with a possible D match to TRBD1 (6 bases). The read ends 3 residues before the CDR3 terminus; that terminus is restored from the germline J gene. The CDR3 totals 15 residues. V lost 6 bases and J 1 base, leaving 12 bases between the germline ends. The V gene's germline CDR1 is LNHDA and CDR2 SQIVND (reference sequence). The full variable domain, with the rest looked up from reference TRBV19 and TRBJ2-2, is DGGITQSPKYLFRKEGQNVTLSCEQNLNHDAMYWYRQDPGQGLRLIYYSQIVNDFQKGDIAEGYSVSREKKESFPLTVTSAQKNPTAFYLCASRPQGRNTGELFFGEGSRLTVL.

This clone was picked up many times. Coverage ceases 3 residues before the CDR3 finishes, and the germline J gene fills in the end. This chain joins TRBV27 and TRBJ1-5; a weak D match, TRBD1 (6 bases). In germline, CDR1 is MNHEY, CDR2 SMNVEV (reference sequence). V lost 4 bases and J lost 1, with 14 bases in between. The length of the CDR3 is 16 residues. CDR3 DNA (partial): TGTGCCAGCAGTTCACAGGGAAAACCGAGCAATCAGCCC. This translates into CASSSQGKPSNQP. The whole CDR3 reads CASSSQGKPSNQPQHF.

This clone has a count of ten or more. At one end, the junction sequence differs from germline, possibly due to a read error. The read gets to within 3 residues of the CDR3 end, and the germline J gene fills in the rest. V and J are TRBV9 and TRBJ2-2, with no clear D. The CDR3 has 14 residues. Germline loops: CDR1 SGDLS, CDR2 YYNGEE. CDR3 loop: CAGSVGPGSGELFF. CDR3 DNA, as far as it was read: TGTGCCGGCAGCGTAGGTCCGGGTTCCGGGGAG.

This clone has a count of ten or more. Coverage ceases 3 residues before the CDR3 finishes, and the germline J gene fills in the end. The rearrangement links TRBV5-1 to TRBJ2-1; TRBD2 agrees at 7 bases. The J segment lost 1 base and the V segment lost 4 bases, leaving 11 bases of the junction unmatched. CDR3 length: 17 residues. Germline CDR1 reads SGHRS; CDR2 reads YFSETQ. The CDR3 sequence: CASSPGGTSVSYNEQFF. CDR3 DNA, as far as it was read: TGCGCCAGCAGCCCGGGAGGAACTAGCGTATCCTACAATGAG.